A selection of T cell receptor beta chains follows, all from one sample in a study of blood T cell repertoires in COVID-19. Libraries were prepared by immunoSEQ multiplex PCR; TCRdb keeps only in-frame clonotypes and omits some of them. The top ten hold more than 10% of the sample, which has over 250,000 clones, 85% to 90% seen once. What was sequenced was peripheral blood. These receptors all stem from a human donor in a cohort sampled during active COVID-19. Each CDR3 is given with its conserved first and last residue. D genes are given only for firm matches. Rows may omit the clone size; those that give it use once, few, many or a size class.

clone_size: -; d_call: TRBD1; j_call: TRBJ2-7; v_call: TRBV28; cdr3_nt: TGTGCCAGCAGTGGCCTCCATCTCCTGACAGGGGGGGACGAGCAGTACTTC; cdr3_aa: CASSGLHLLTGGDEQYF
clone_size: -; d_call: -; j_call: TRBJ2-5; v_call: TRBV28; cdr3_nt: TGTGCCAGCAGTGCTCCGGGACAAGGGGCAAGGGAGACCCAGTACTTC; cdr3_aa: CASSAPGQGARETQYF
clone_size: -; d_call: TRBD2; j_call: TRBJ2-1; v_call: TRBV3-1/TRBV3-2; cdr3_nt: TGTGCCAGCAGCCGACTTACTAGCGGGCCGGACAATGAGCAGTTCTTC; cdr3_aa: CASSRLTSGPDNEQFF
clone_size: -; d_call: -; j_call: TRBJ2-1; v_call: TRBV11-3; cdr3_nt: TGTGCCAGCTCCTCGGGTAGGTACAATGAGCAGTTCTTC; cdr3_aa: CASSSGRYNEQFF
clone_size: -; d_call: TRBD1; j_call: TRBJ2-7; v_call: TRBV5-6; cdr3_nt: TGTGCCAGCAGCGGGCAGGGACAGGGGCTCTACGAGCAGTACTTC; cdr3_aa: CASSGQGQGLYEQYF
clone_size: -; d_call: -; j_call: TRBJ2-1; v_call: TRBV7-2; cdr3_nt: TGTGCCAGCAGCTTATGGGGGGGCGCAGGTTCCTACAATGAGCAGTTCTTC; cdr3_aa: CASSLWGGAGSYNEQFF
clone_size: -; d_call: -; j_call: TRBJ2-1; v_call: TRBV18; cdr3_nt: TGTGCCAGCTCACCATGGGGCAACTTATACAATGAGCAGTTCTTC; cdr3_aa: CASSPWGNLYNEQFF
clone_size: -; d_call: TRBD1; j_call: TRBJ1-6; v_call: TRBV3-1/TRBV3-2; cdr3_nt: TGTGCCAGCAGCGACACAGGGGACTCACCCCTCCACTTT; cdr3_aa: CASSDTGDSPLHF
clone_size: -; d_call: TRBD1; j_call: TRBJ1-2; v_call: TRBV6-2/TRBV6-3; cdr3_nt: TGTGCCAGCAGTAAGACAGGGGGCGATCTTTATGGCTACACCTTC; cdr3_aa: CASSKTGGDLYGYTF
clone_size: once; d_call: -; j_call: TRBJ2-3; v_call: TRBV20-1; cdr3_nt: TGCAGTGCTAGTCGCCTAGGGGGAGGGAGCACAGATACGCAGTATTTT; cdr3_aa: CSASRLGGGSTDTQYF
clone_size: many; d_call: -; j_call: TRBJ1-3; v_call: TRBV30; cdr3_nt: TGTGCCTGGGGGGCAGGGGGAAACACCATATATTTT; cdr3_aa: CAWGAGGNTIYF
clone_size: -; d_call: TRBD2; j_call: TRBJ2-1; v_call: TRBV3-1/TRBV3-2; cdr3_nt: TGTGCCAGCAGCCAACGACTAGCGGAGCCCAGTGAGCAGTTCTTC; cdr3_aa: CASSQRLAEPSEQFF
clone_size: -; d_call: -; j_call: TRBJ2-1; v_call: TRBV7-2; cdr3_nt: TGTGCCAGCAGCCCCGGGACTTACAATGAGCAGTTCTTC; cdr3_aa: CASSPGTYNEQFF
clone_size: -; d_call: -; j_call: TRBJ1-1; v_call: TRBV6-4; cdr3_nt: TGTGCCAGCAGCGCCGGGACATCCAGCACTGAAGCTTTCTTT; cdr3_aa: CASSAGTSSTEAFF
clone_size: -; d_call: -; j_call: TRBJ2-2; v_call: TRBV6-5; cdr3_nt: TGTGCCAGCGTGCGGGACCCCACATACACCGGGGAGCTGTTTTTT; cdr3_aa: CASVRDPTYTGELFF
clone_size: -; d_call: TRBD1; j_call: TRBJ1-1; v_call: TRBV10-3; cdr3_nt: TGTGCCATCAGTGAAGGACAGGGTAACACTGAAGCTTTCTTT; cdr3_aa: CAISEGQGNTEAFF
clone_size: few; d_call: -; j_call: TRBJ2-3; v_call: TRBV18; cdr3_nt: TGTGCCAGCTCACCACGGGGGGAGATGTGGACAGATACGCAGTATTTT; cdr3_aa: CASSPRGEMWTDTQYF
clone_size: -; d_call: TRBD1; j_call: TRBJ2-1; v_call: TRBV6-4; cdr3_nt: TGTGCCAGCAGTGACTGCGGACAGGGGGCTCTCCCGGGACTAGGTTACAATGAGCAGTTCTTC; cdr3_aa: CASSDCGQGALPGLGYNEQFF
clone_size: -; d_call: TRBD1; j_call: TRBJ1-2; v_call: TRBV27; cdr3_nt: TGTGCCAGCAGCACCGGGACAGGGGTTGGCACCTTC; cdr3_aa: CASSTGTGVGTF
clone_size: once; d_call: -; j_call: TRBJ2-7; v_call: TRBV14; cdr3_nt: TGTGCCAGCAGCCAAGAGGCAGGGAACTACGAGCAGTACTTC; cdr3_aa: CASSQEAGNYEQYF
clone_size: -; d_call: -; j_call: TRBJ2-1; v_call: TRBV5-6; cdr3_nt: TGTGCCAGCAGCTTACCACAGGGCCAGCAGTTCTTC; cdr3_aa: CASSLPQGQQFF
clone_size: once; d_call: -; j_call: TRBJ2-5; v_call: TRBV2; cdr3_nt: TGTGCCAGCAGTGAATCGGTGCAAGAGACCCAGTACTTC; cdr3_aa: CASSESVQETQYF